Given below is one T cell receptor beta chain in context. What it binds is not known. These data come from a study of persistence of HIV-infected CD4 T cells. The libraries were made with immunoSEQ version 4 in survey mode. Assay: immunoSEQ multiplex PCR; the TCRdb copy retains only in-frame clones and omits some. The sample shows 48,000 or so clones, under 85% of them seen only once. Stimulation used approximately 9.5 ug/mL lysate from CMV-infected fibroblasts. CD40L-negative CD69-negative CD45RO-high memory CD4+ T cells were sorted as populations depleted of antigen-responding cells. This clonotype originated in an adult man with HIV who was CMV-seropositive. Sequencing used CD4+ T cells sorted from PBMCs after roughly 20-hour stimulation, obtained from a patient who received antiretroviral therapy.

Here the CDR3 DNA reads TGTGCCAGCAGCTTAACGGTTAGGTCGAAAACTGAAGCTTTCTTT. Translating gives CASSLTVRSKTEAFF. This rearrangement joins TRBV7-3 to TRBJ1-1; D not resolved. Trimming left V 0 bases short and J 5 bases short, with 13 bases between. CDR1 is SGHTA, CDR2 FQGTGA, per germline. The CDR3 sequence is 15 residues long.